This is a list of T cell receptor beta chains from one sample in a study of T cells in Graves' hyperthyroidism and ophthalmopathy. One entry per CDR3 protein, called by TCRdb with MiXCR from the multiplex PCR reads. The table lists fewer than 700,000 distinct CDR3 sequences, roughly 15% of them singletons. The sequenced sample consisted of blood. These receptors were collected from a woman aged 30 to 39 with Graves' hyperthyroidism. The CDR3 runs from the conserved cysteine through the conserved F or W. A D gene is named only where the DNA matches it firmly. Clone size is shown for a subset of rows, as once, few, many or a class of expanded clone.

J gene,V gene,D gene,clone size,CDR3 DNA,CDR3 protein
TRBJ2-3,TRBV9,TRBD2,few,TGTGCCAGCAGCGTAGCTAGCGGGGTAAGCACAGATACGCAGTATTTT,CASSVASGVSTDTQYF
TRBJ2-7,TRBV4-1,-,-,TGCGCCAGCAGCCAAGCCGGGGACGGAACCTACGAGCAGTACTTC,CASSQAGDGTYEQYF
TRBJ1-6,TRBV12-3/TRBV12-4,-,-,TGTGCCAGCAGTTTACGGCGCCCCGATAATTCACCCCTCCACTTT,CASSLRRPDNSPLHF
TRBJ2-7,TRBV20-1,-,many,TGCAGTGCTCAACATTCCTACGAGCAGTACTTC,CSAQHSYEQYF
TRBJ2-2,TRBV6-1,TRBD2,few,TGTGCCAGCAGTTACTTCAACCCGGGACTAGCGGGAGAGAACACCGGGGAGCTGTTTTTT,CASSYFNPGLAGENTGELFF
TRBJ2-1,TRBV19,TRBD1,-,TGTGCCAGTAGTTCGACCGGACAGGCTAATGAGCAGTTCTTC,CASSSTGQANEQFF
TRBJ2-3,TRBV10-1,-,-,TGCGCCAGCAGTGAGTTCGTGGGAGATACGCAGTATTTT,CASSEFVGDTQYF
TRBJ2-2,TRBV12-3/TRBV12-4,TRBD2,many,TGTGCCAGCAGTTCAGGGACACCGGGACTAGCGGGAGCGAACGGGGAGCTGTTTTTT,CASSSGTPGLAGANGELFF
TRBJ2-5,TRBV6-1,TRBD1,many,TGTGCCAGCAGGTCGACAGGGATAACGGGAGAGACCCAGTACTTC,CASRSTGITGETQYF
TRBJ2-1,TRBV28,TRBD2,many,TGTGCCAGCAGCCCTCCGGGACTAGCGGGAGGGCGAGGTGAGCAGTTCTTC,CASSPPGLAGGRGEQFF
TRBJ1-4,TRBV27,-,few,TGTGCCAGCAGTTTAAGGGCAGTGGGTGAAAAACTGTTTTTT,CASSLRAVGEKLFF
TRBJ1-1,TRBV10-3,-,-,TGTGCCATCAAAGCGGACACTGAAGCTTTCTTT,CAIKADTEAFF
TRBJ1-2,TRBV11-2,TRBD1,many,TGTGCCAGCAGCTTAGCTCCAGGGGGTCTTGGCTACACCTTC,CASSLAPGGLGYTF
TRBJ2-3,TRBV11-2,TRBD2,few,TGTGCCAGCAGCGCGATGGGACTAGCGGGAGATACGCAGTATTTT,CASSAMGLAGDTQYF
TRBJ2-2,TRBV20-1,-,-,TGCAGTGCTAGGCTTATGGCAATGAACACCGGGGAGCTGTTTTTT,CSARLMAMNTGELFF
TRBJ1-5,TRBV20-1,-,few,TGCAGTGCTAGAGGTACACCGAATTATAGCAATCAGCCCCAGCATTTT,CSARGTPNYSNQPQHF
TRBJ2-7,TRBV19,TRBD1,-,TGTGCCAGTAGTATAGATCACAGGGGGAGCAACGAGCAGTACTTC,CASSIDHRGSNEQYF
TRBJ2-2,TRBV2,TRBD2,-,TGTGCCAGCAGGCCGGGACTAGCGGGCACCGGGGAGCTGTTTTTT,CASRPGLAGTGELFF
TRBJ1-2,TRBV27,-,-,TGTGCCAGCAGACGTACCGGGACGGTCTATGGCTACACCTTC,CASRRTGTVYGYTF
TRBJ2-7,TRBV7-6,TRBD2,many,TGTGCCAGCAGCTTAGTTGCTAGCGGGAGAGCAGAGCAGTACTTC,CASSLVASGRAEQYF
TRBJ1-6,TRBV20-1,-,few,TGCAGTGCTAGAGTGGGCAGAACGGCTGGGAATTCACCCCTCCACTTT,CSARVGRTAGNSPLHF
TRBJ2-2,TRBV5-1,-,many,TGCGCCAGCAGCTACTCTAGCAACACCGGGGAGCTGTTTTTT,CASSYSSNTGELFF
TRBJ1-5,TRBV20-1,TRBD1,many,TGCAGTGCACTAATCAGGGGGCAGGGTCAGCCCCAGCATTTT,CSALIRGQGQPQHF
TRBJ1-5,TRBV2,TRBD1,many,TGTGCCAGCAGTCAGACAGGGGGAAATCAGCCCCAGCATTTT,CASSQTGGNQPQHF
TRBJ2-3,TRBV20-1,-,-,TGCAGTGCTAGGGGACTTGACCGCGGTACGCAGTATTTT,CSARGLDRGTQYF
TRBJ2-2,TRBV18,-,-,TGTGCCAGCTCACCGCGCGGCGGGACCAGAGCCGGGGAGCTGTTTTTT,CASSPRGGTRAGELFF
TRBJ2-1,TRBV27,-,many,TGTGCCAGCAGTTTAGCCGCCGACACGGAGCACAATGAGCAGTTCTTC,CASSLAADTEHNEQFF
TRBJ2-4,TRBV15,-,-,TGTGCCACCCGCTCCAAAAACATTCAGTACTTC,CATRSKNIQYF
TRBJ2-1,TRBV2,-,-,TGTGCCAGCAGAGGACCCTCCCCAAATGAGCAGTTCTTC,CASRGPSPNEQFF
TRBJ2-3,TRBV5-4,-,-,TGTGCCAGCAGCCTGGATCCGCCAGGAACTAGCACAGATACGCAGTATTTT,CASSLDPPGTSTDTQYF
TRBJ2-1,TRBV27,-,many,TGTGCCAGCAGTTTGCCTCCAGTAGGTGAGCAGTTCTTC,CASSLPPVGEQFF
TRBJ2-7,TRBV11-2,-,few,TGTGCCAGCAGCACATTCGGGCAGTCAGGCGAGCAGTACTTC,CASSTFGQSGEQYF
TRBJ1-4,TRBV7-9,TRBD1,once,TGTGCCAGCAGTTTAATCGGACAGGGAGGCGAAAAACTGTTTTTT,CASSLIGQGGEKLFF
TRBJ2-7,TRBV5-6,-,-,TGTGCCAGCAGCCTAGAAATAAGATACGAGCAGTACTTC,CASSLEIRYEQYF
TRBJ2-3,TRBV19,-,few,TGTGCCAGTAGTATCCAGACAGCGGCAGATACGCAGTATTTT,CASSIQTAADTQYF
TRBJ2-2,TRBV29-1,-,few,TGCAGCGTTGTGTATAACACCGGGGAGCTGTTTTTT,CSVVYNTGELFF